One sample yielded the 17 T cell receptor beta chains listed below, sequenced in a study of identical twins. TCRdb redid the calling of the 5' RACE reads with MiXCR, one entry per CDR3 protein. The sample holds some 1,700,000 distinct CDR3 sequences, about 32% seen once. Sequencing was performed on cord blood. These receptors were taken from a newborn girl in good health.

This clonotype has only one observation. The rearrangement links TRBV18 to TRBJ2-3; TRBD2 might be the D (5 bases). The germline V gene encodes CDR1 KGHSH and CDR2 LQKENI. This CDR3 has 20 residues. Trimming took off 2 bases at V and 1 base at J, with 25 bases between the two ends. The CDR3 DNA follows: TGTGCCAGCTCACCAGCCCAAAACCCGGGGTTGACCTTCCGCACAGATACGCAGTATTTT. Protein: CASSPAQNPGLTFRTDTQYF. Filled out from reference TRBV18 and TRBJ2-3, the complete variable domain reads NAGVMQNPRHLVRRRGQEARLRCSPMKGHSHVYWYRQLPEEGLKFMVYLQKENIIDESGMPKERFSAEFPKEGPSILRIQQVVRGDSAAYFCASSPAQNPGLTFRTDTQYFGPGTRLTVL.

This clonotype has ten or more counts. The chain combines TRBV3-1 with TRBJ1-2; no definite D call. Germline V gives CDR1 LGHDT, CDR2 YNNKEL (reference sequence). The CDR3 loop spans 11 amino acids. V lost 4 bases, J lost 8 bases, and 8 bases lay in between. The CDR3 sequence: CASSPLEGYTF. The CDR3 bases are TGTGCCAGCAGCCCTCTGGAGGGCTACACCTTC.

This clonotype was counted between two and nine times. This rearrangement joins TRBV7-8 to TRBJ2-1; 8 bases match TRBD2. J was trimmed by 8 bases and V by 1 base; bases with no gene match: 13. Per the germline V gene, CDR1 is SGHVS and CDR2 is FQNEAQ. The CDR3 consists of 17 residues. In DNA form, the CDR3 reads TGTGCCAGCAGCTTAGGTGGTGAACTAGCGGAGCGGGATGAGCAGTTCTTC. The encoded protein is CASSLGGELAERDEQFF.

This clonotype showed up just a few times. V and J are TRBV9 and TRBJ2-1, with D possibly TRBD2 on 5 matching bases. This CDR3 is built from 16 residues. V was pared by 4 bases and J by 6 bases, with 20 bases between. Looked up from germline, CDR1 is SGDLS and CDR2 is YYNGEE. CDR3 sequence: CASSPQIALRANEQFF. As DNA, the CDR3 is TGTGCCAGCAGCCCCCAGATAGCGCTTAGGGCCAATGAGCAGTTCTTC.

This clonotype appeared many times. J is TRBJ2-7 and V is TRBV6-2 or TRBV6-3; D ambiguous. V gave up 0 bases and J gave up 5 bases, with 8 bases separating them. The CDR3 sequence is 13 residues long. Germline-derived CDR1 and CDR2 are MNHEY and SVGEGT. For the CDR3, the DNA is TGTGCCAGCAGTTACTCCTCGGCCAACGAGCAGTACTTC. This encodes CASSYSSANEQYF.

This chain joins TRBV9 and TRBJ1-5; TRBD1 aligns across 7 bases. The CDR3 is made up of 14 amino acids. Germline assignment: CDR1 SGDLS and CDR2 YYNGEE. J gave up 4 bases and V 6 bases, and 7 bases lay outside the gene matches. CDR3 DNA sequence: TGTGCCAGCAACCCTACAGGGGTTAATCAGCCCCAGCATTTT. Protein product: CASNPTGVNQPQHF.

The chain links TRBV6-6 to TRBJ1-1; D gene uncertain. Germline V lookup: CDR1 MNHNY, CDR2 SVGAGI (reference sequence). The CDR3 is 13 residues long. The V gene lost 7 bases and the J gene lost 4 bases, with 13 bases spanning the gap. The CDR3 sequence: CASMGSRGTEAFF. DNA for the CDR3: TGTGCCAGCATGGGAAGTCGGGGCACTGAAGCTTTCTTT.

The chain employs TRBV20-1 and TRBJ2-7, with D perhaps matching TRBD1 (5 bases). Trimming removed 0 bases from V and 2 bases from J, with 11 bases in between. The CDR3 totals 14 residues. The V gene's germline CDR1 is DFQATT and CDR2 SNEGSKA (reference sequence). CDR3 sequence (DNA): TGCAGTGCTAGAGATGGTGTCAGGGCCTACGAGCAGTACTTC. Amino acids: CSARDGVRAYEQYF.

The count of this clonotype is one. The chain is built from TRBV4-1 and TRBJ2-2; D is unresolved. Between the trimmed V and J ends, which lost 1 base and 0 bases, there was a span of 9 bases. This CDR3 comprises 16 residues. Germline V gene sequence: CDR1 MGHRA, CDR2 YSYEKL. CDR3 amino acids: CASSQGSLPNTGELFF. The CDR3 DNA is TGCGCCAGCAGCCAAGGAAGCCTACCGAACACCGGGGAGCTGTTTTTT.

V usage is TRBV27 and J usage is TRBJ2-7; tentatively, D is TRBD1 (6 bases). CDR3 length: 18 residues. Looked up from germline, CDR1 is MNHEY and CDR2 is SMNVEV (reference sequence). The ends were cut back, 2 bases at V and 7 bases at J, with 27 bases in the middle. In DNA, the CDR3 is TGTGCCAGCAGTTTAAGGGGGTACCCACTGGGGCGACCCGATGAGCAGTACTTC. It is translated as CASSLRGYPLGRPDEQYF.

The V and J genes are TRBV20-1 and TRBJ1-5, with D unclear. The CDR3 length is 14 residues. Per germline, CDR1 DFQATT and CDR2 SNEGSKA (reference sequence). V gave up 5 bases and J gave up 6 bases, with 17 bases separating them. The CDR3 protein is CSAATPGRAQPQHF. Written as DNA, the CDR3 is TGCAGTGCTGCGACCCCGGGGAGGGCTCAGCCCCAGCATTTT.

The gene calls are TRBV4-1 and TRBJ2-7; D is uncertain. The V end lost 0 bases, the J end lost 0 bases, and 12 bases lay between the germline ends. The CDR3 spans 16 residues. CDR1 and CDR2 from the germline V gene are MGHRA and YSYEKL. The CDR3 DNA reads TGCGCCAGCAGCCAAGATCCGGAAGGGTCCTCCTACGAGCAGTACTTC. It encodes CASSQDPEGSSYEQYF.

This clonotype occurred many times. The J gene is TRBJ2-7, the V gene TRBV5-1; 8 bases map to TRBD1. CDR1 and CDR2 (germline): SGHRS, YFSETQ. CDR3 length: 13 amino acids. With 7 bases clipped from V and 5 bases from J, the junction kept 8 bases outside the gene matches. The CDR3 reads CASAGTGEHEQYF. The CDR3 DNA reads TGCGCCAGCGCCGGGACAGGTGAACACGAGCAGTACTTC.

This clonotype has more than one count but fewer than ten. The gene calls are TRBV28 and TRBJ2-5; D is perhaps TRBD2 (5 bases). This CDR3 is 16 amino acids long. Germline V gene sequence: CDR1 MDHEN, CDR2 SYDVKM. With 1 base removed from V and 1 base from J, the gap between germline ends came to 13 bases. CDR3 residues: CASSLLDSVGQETQYF. The CDR3 coding sequence is TGTGCCAGCAGTTTATTAGATAGCGTGGGCCAAGAGACCCAGTACTTC.

The chain is built from TRBV4-1 and TRBJ1-2; 8 bases agree with TRBD1. CDR3 size: 14 residues. Per germline, CDR1 MGHRA and CDR2 YSYEKL. V lost 4 bases to trimming and J lost 4 bases; unmatched junction nucleotides: 5. The CDR3 nucleotides read TGCGCCAGCAGCCTCACGGACAGGGTCTATGGCTACACCTTC. It specifies CASSLTDRVYGYTF.

There are a few counts of this clonotype. CDR3 region: CSVETGGRYGYTF. In DNA form, the CDR3 reads TGCAGCGTTGAGACGGGGGGGCGGTATGGCTACACCTTC. J is TRBJ1-2 and V is TRBV29-1, with D perhaps matching TRBD1 (6 bases). The CDR3 has 13 residues. The V end lost 3 bases, the J end lost 5 bases, and 13 bases lay between the germline ends. From germline, CDR1 is SQVTM and CDR2 ANQGSEA.

This clonotype has more than one count but fewer than ten. The chain uses TRBV29-1 and TRBJ1-4; tentatively, D is TRBD1 (5 bases). The CDR3 extends over 14 amino acids. Trimming took off 5 bases at V and 7 bases at J, with 17 bases between the two ends. Germline V gene data show CDR1 as SQVTM and CDR2 as ANQGSEA. The CDR3 nucleotides read TGCAGCGTTCTAGCCGGGACGGGGGGTGAAAAACTGTTTTTT. Amino acids: CSVLAGTGGEKLFF.